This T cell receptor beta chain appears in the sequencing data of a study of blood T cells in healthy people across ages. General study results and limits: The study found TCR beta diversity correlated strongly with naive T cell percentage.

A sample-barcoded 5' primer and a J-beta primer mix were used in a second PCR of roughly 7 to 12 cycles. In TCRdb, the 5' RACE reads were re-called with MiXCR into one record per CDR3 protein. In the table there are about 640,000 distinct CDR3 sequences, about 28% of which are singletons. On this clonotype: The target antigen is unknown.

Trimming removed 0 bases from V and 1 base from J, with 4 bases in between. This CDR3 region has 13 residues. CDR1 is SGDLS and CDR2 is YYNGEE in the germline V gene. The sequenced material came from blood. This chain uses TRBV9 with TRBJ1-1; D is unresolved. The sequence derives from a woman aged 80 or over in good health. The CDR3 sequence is CASSVEANTEAFF. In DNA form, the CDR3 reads TGTGCCAGCAGCGTAGAAGCGAACACTGAAGCTTTCTTT.